The source of this TCR beta chain is a study of PD-L1 blockade in urothelial cancer. Study background: Each patient had 0 to 3 earlier chemotherapy regimens.

The cohort comprised individuals with locally advanced or metastatic urothelial carcinoma. CDR1 and CDR2 from the germline V gene are LGHNA and YSLEER. The CDR3 sequence is 13 residues long. Generated by immunoSEQ multiplex PCR, the TCRdb table keeps only in-frame clones and is missing some. The sample has about 35,000 clones, about 80% seen once. This TCR derives from a man between 65 and 80 years old with urothelial cancer. This sample comprised PBMCs, obtained around atezolizumab (anti-PD-L1) treatment. The chain uses TRBV4-3 and TRBJ2-5; a possible D gene is TRBD2 (6 bases). The end of the DNA aligns better with TRBJ2-7, so the J call may be wrong. The CDR3 DNA is TGCGCCAGCAGCCAAGAGGGGGGTAGCGAGCAGTACTTC. Translated: CASSQEGGSEQYF.